Listed below are T cell receptor beta chains from one sample, sequenced in a study of shared clonotypes between healthy human individuals. TCRdb's copy holds only in-frame clones and misses some; the assay was immunoSEQ multiplex PCR. The table includes some 2,000,000 clones, about 95% detected once. The sample was naive CD8+ T cells sorted from blood. Receptors were obtained from a man between 18 and 35 years old in good health. The CDR3 runs from the conserved cysteine through the conserved F or W. The order of the fields is clone size, D gene, J gene, V gene, CDR3 protein, CDR3 DNA. D genes are given only for firm matches. Size values are once, few and many counts, or a class for expanded clones, and some rows have none.

size: .
D: .
J: TRBJ2-3
V: TRBV9
CDR3: CAQTSSDTQYF
DNA: TGTGCCCAAACTAGTTCCGATACGCAGTATTTT

size: .
D: TRBD2
J: TRBJ2-1
V: TRBV27
CDR3: CASSERGAHNEQFF
DNA: TGTGCCAGCAGTGAGCGGGGGGCCCACAATGAGCAGTTCTTC

size: once
D: .
J: TRBJ2-7
V: TRBV4-1
CDR3: CASSPQEGGLSSYEQYF
DNA: TGCGCCAGCAGCCCCCAAGAGGGTGGGTTGAGCTCCTACGAGCAGTACTTC

size: .
D: .
J: TRBJ1-1
V: TRBV25-1
CDR3: CASSEFGSALNTEAFF
DNA: TGTGCCAGCAGTGAATTTGGGTCAGCTTTGAACACTGAAGCTTTCTTT

size: .
D: .
J: TRBJ2-7
V: TRBV4-1
CDR3: CASSQDPPQGGLSSYEQYF
DNA: TGCGCCAGCAGCCAAGACCCTCCCCAGGGTGGCCTTTCCTCCTACGAGCAGTACTTC

size: .
D: .
J: TRBJ2-2
V: TRBV15
CDR3: CATSRELGRGTNTGELFF
DNA: TGTGCCACCAGCAGAGAATTGGGCAGAGGAACGAACACCGGGGAGCTGTTTTTT

size: .
D: TRBD1
J: TRBJ1-1
V: TRBV27
CDR3: CASRVTGALTEAFF
DNA: TGTGCCAGCAGAGTGACAGGGGCGTTGACTGAAGCTTTCTTT

size: .
D: .
J: TRBJ2-5
V: TRBV14
CDR3: CASSQGQGGETQYF
DNA: TGTGCCAGCAGCCAAGGACAGGGAGGGGAGACCCAGTACTTC

size: .
D: TRBD2
J: TRBJ2-2
V: TRBV11-3
CDR3: CASSLGGLAGDYDTGELFF
DNA: TGTGCCAGCAGCTTAGGGGGACTAGCGGGAGACTACGACACCGGGGAGCTGTTTTTT

size: .
D: TRBD2
J: TRBJ2-2
V: TRBV9
CDR3: CASSVGLAENTGELFF
DNA: TGTGCCAGCAGCGTAGGGCTAGCGGAGAACACCGGGGAGCTGTTTTTT